This TCR beta chain was captured in a study of blood T cell repertoires in COVID-19. Study information: Researchers got acute and convalescent COVID-19 samples from the United States, Italy and Spain. T cells, B-cell-depleted T cells, or PBMCs supplied cDNA or gDNA.

This clone appeared once. Per the germline V gene, CDR1 is SGHVS and CDR2 is FQNEAQ. V dropped 5 bases and J dropped 1; count of bases not matched to a gene: 3. The CDR3 has 16 amino acids. In the study's own analysis: Estimation of nucleated cell counts was performed using reference gene primer amplification. TCRdb's table, derived via immunoSEQ multiplex PCR, lists solely in-frame clones and lacks some. V, J and clone size are taken as reported in that table, and D and trimming were inferred from the DNA itself. The table has 140,000 or so clones, about three quarters seen once; the top ten hold over 15%.

This TCR was recovered from a man aged 50-60 years with acute or convalescent COVID-19. The specimen was peripheral blood. The V gene is TRBV7-8, the J gene TRBJ2-3, with 13 bases that match TRBD2. For the CDR3, the DNA is TGTGCCAGCAGCATTGGGACTAGCGGGGGCACAGATACGCAGTATTTT. Translating gives CASSIGTSGGTDTQYF.